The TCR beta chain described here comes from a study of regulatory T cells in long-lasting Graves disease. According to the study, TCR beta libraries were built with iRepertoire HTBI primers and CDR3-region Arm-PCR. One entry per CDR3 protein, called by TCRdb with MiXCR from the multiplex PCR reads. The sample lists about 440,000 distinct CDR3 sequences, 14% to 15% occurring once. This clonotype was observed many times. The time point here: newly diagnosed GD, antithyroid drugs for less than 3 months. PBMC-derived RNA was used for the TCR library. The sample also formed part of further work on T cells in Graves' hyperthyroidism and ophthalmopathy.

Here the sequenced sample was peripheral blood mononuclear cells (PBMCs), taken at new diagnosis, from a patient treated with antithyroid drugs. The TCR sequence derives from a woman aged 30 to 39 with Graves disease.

Written as DNA, the CDR3 is TGTGCCAGCAGCTTAGTTGGGCGCAGCGGGAGTAATGGAGAGCAGTTCTTC. Translated, it gives CASSLVGRSGSNGEQFF. The chain uses TRBV7-2 and TRBJ2-1; 8 nucleotides line up with TRBD2. This CDR3 has 17 amino acids. J lost 10 bases, V lost 1 base, and 15 bases had no gene match. CDR1 SGHTA and CDR2 FQGNSA come from the germline V gene.